The rows below give T cell receptor beta chains drawn from one sample of a study of cytomegalovirus exposure and HLA in healthy donors. The table came from immunoSEQ multiplex PCR; TCRdb's copy has only in-frame clones and leaves some out. This table has more than 100,000 clones, about three fifths appearing once. The sequenced material came from PBMCs. These receptors originate from a woman aged 40 to 49 in good health and CMV-seropositive. The CDR3 runs from the conserved cysteine through the conserved F or W. The D gene is left open where the match is weak. Clone size is not always given. Where it is, it says once, few, many or a class for expanded clones.

clone size: .; J gene: TRBJ1-4; D gene: TRBD1; V gene: TRBV28; CDR3 DNA: TGTGCCAGCAGTTTATCAGGGGGTTTTAATGAAAAACTGTTTTTT; CDR3 protein: CASSLSGGFNEKLFF
clone size: .; J gene: TRBJ2-7; D gene: .; V gene: TRBV2; CDR3 DNA: TGTGCCAGCAGTGAAGATAACAGGGCCTACTACGAGCAGTACTTC; CDR3 protein: CASSEDNRAYYEQYF
clone size: .; J gene: TRBJ1-2; D gene: .; V gene: TRBV7-9; CDR3 DNA: TGTGCCAGCAGCTCGATGGACATGAACTATGGCTACACCTTC; CDR3 protein: CASSSMDMNYGYTF
clone size: .; J gene: TRBJ1-1; D gene: .; V gene: TRBV30; CDR3 DNA: TGTGCCTGGACTCCCGGGGGGGCCACCAACACTGAAGCTTTCTTT; CDR3 protein: CAWTPGGATNTEAFF
clone size: .; J gene: TRBJ2-2; D gene: TRBD1; V gene: TRBV6-6; CDR3 DNA: TGTGCCAGCAGTTATGGGGACAGGGGGGCCGGGGAGCTGTTTTTT; CDR3 protein: CASSYGDRGAGELFF
clone size: .; J gene: TRBJ2-1; D gene: TRBD2; V gene: TRBV7-8; CDR3 DNA: TGTGCCAGCAGCCCCCTAGCGGGAGGAGGTAATGAGCAGTTCTTC; CDR3 protein: CASSPLAGGGNEQFF
clone size: .; J gene: TRBJ1-2; D gene: .; V gene: TRBV20-1; CDR3 DNA: TGCAGTGCTAAATTCGATGGCTACACCTTC; CDR3 protein: CSAKFDGYTF
clone size: .; J gene: TRBJ1-1; D gene: .; V gene: TRBV6-1; CDR3 DNA: TGTGCCAGCAGCGCATTGTCAGGGCCGAACACTGAAGCTTTCTTT; CDR3 protein: CASSALSGPNTEAFF
clone size: .; J gene: TRBJ2-3; D gene: TRBD2; V gene: TRBV25-1; CDR3 DNA: TGTGCCAGCAGTGAACAAGGCGGGAGGCTGGATACGCAGTATTTT; CDR3 protein: CASSEQGGRLDTQYF
clone size: few; J gene: TRBJ2-7; D gene: .; V gene: TRBV29-1; CDR3 DNA: TGCAGCGTTGCGGGACACGGGAACGAGCAGTACTTC; CDR3 protein: CSVAGHGNEQYF
clone size: .; J gene: TRBJ2-1; D gene: .; V gene: TRBV19; CDR3 DNA: TGTGCCAGCCAATTAGTCAATGAGCAGTTCTTC; CDR3 protein: CASQLVNEQFF
clone size: .; J gene: TRBJ2-3; D gene: .; V gene: TRBV27; CDR3 DNA: TGTGCCAGCAGTCCCCAAGTCCTAGCGCGTGAAGATACGCAGTATTTT; CDR3 protein: CASSPQVLAREDTQYF
clone size: .; J gene: TRBJ2-5; D gene: TRBD2; V gene: TRBV6-5; CDR3 DNA: TGTGCCAGCAGGTTACTAGCGGGAGTTTCGGAGACCCAGTACTTC; CDR3 protein: CASRLLAGVSETQYF
clone size: .; J gene: TRBJ2-1; D gene: .; V gene: TRBV19; CDR3 DNA: TGTGCCAGTAGTATAGATGGGGGCGGGGGTGAGCAGTTCTTC; CDR3 protein: CASSIDGGGGEQFF
clone size: once; J gene: TRBJ2-1; D gene: TRBD2; V gene: TRBV10-3; CDR3 DNA: TGTGCCATCAGGGCTAGCGGGGGGGGTGATGAGCAGTTCTTC; CDR3 protein: CAIRASGGGDEQFF
clone size: .; J gene: TRBJ2-7; D gene: .; V gene: TRBV15; CDR3 DNA: TGTGCCACCAGCAGAGGGTTGGTTTCGATGAGCGGCAGTCCCTACGAGCAGTACTTC; CDR3 protein: CATSRGLVSMSGSPYEQYF
clone size: once; J gene: TRBJ1-2; D gene: TRBD1; V gene: TRBV19; CDR3 DNA: TGTGCCAGTAGTCTCTCAGGGGGACACTATGGCTACACCTTC; CDR3 protein: CASSLSGGHYGYTF
clone size: .; J gene: TRBJ2-7; D gene: .; V gene: TRBV7-3; CDR3 DNA: TGTGCCAGCAGCCCGGGTCGGGGGAGTGGGGAGCAGTACTTC; CDR3 protein: CASSPGRGSGEQYF
clone size: few; J gene: TRBJ2-3; D gene: TRBD2; V gene: TRBV9; CDR3 DNA: TGTGCCAGCAGCTTGGTAGCGGGAAGTACCGATACGCAGTATTTT; CDR3 protein: CASSLVAGSTDTQYF
clone size: once; J gene: TRBJ1-1; D gene: .; V gene: TRBV28; CDR3 DNA: TGTGCCAGCTTCGCAGGCCCAGTGATGAACACTGAAGCTTTCTTT; CDR3 protein: CASFAGPVMNTEAFF
clone size: .; J gene: TRBJ2-5; D gene: TRBD2; V gene: TRBV5-1; CDR3 DNA: TGCGCCAGCAGCCCCACTAGCGGGGGACAGGAGACCCAGTACTTC; CDR3 protein: CASSPTSGGQETQYF
clone size: .; J gene: TRBJ2-7; D gene: TRBD1; V gene: TRBV28; CDR3 DNA: TGTGCCAGCAGTGACCCTGACAGGGGGGCGTACTTC; CDR3 protein: CASSDPDRGAYF
clone size: .; J gene: TRBJ2-1; D gene: TRBD2; V gene: TRBV5-1; CDR3 DNA: TGCGCCAGCTTCAGACCCGGGGAGGGCAATGAGCAGTTCTTC; CDR3 protein: CASFRPGEGNEQFF
clone size: .; J gene: TRBJ1-1; D gene: .; V gene: TRBV9; CDR3 DNA: TGTGCCAGCAGTGGGGCAGGGTTGGTAACTGAAGCTTTCTTT; CDR3 protein: CASSGAGLVTEAFF
clone size: .; J gene: TRBJ2-3; D gene: .; V gene: TRBV5-1; CDR3 DNA: TGCGCCAGCAGCCCTAGACAGGGACTCACAGATACGCAGTATTTT; CDR3 protein: CASSPRQGLTDTQYF
clone size: .; J gene: TRBJ1-6; D gene: .; V gene: TRBV2; CDR3 DNA: TGTGCCAGCAGTGCCTCAGGGTCAGAGACACCCCTCCACTTT; CDR3 protein: CASSASGSETPLHF
clone size: .; J gene: TRBJ1-1; D gene: TRBD1; V gene: TRBV6-1; CDR3 DNA: TGTGCCAGCAGGCGGGACAGGGTTCAGGACACTGAAGCTTTCTTT; CDR3 protein: CASRRDRVQDTEAFF
clone size: few; J gene: TRBJ1-2; D gene: TRBD1; V gene: TRBV6-5; CDR3 DNA: TGTGCCAGCACCCCCGGGCCGGGACAGGGCGGCTACACCTTC; CDR3 protein: CASTPGPGQGGYTF
clone size: .; J gene: TRBJ2-1; D gene: .; V gene: TRBV5-1; CDR3 DNA: TGCGCCAGCAGGTGGCAGTCCTACAATGAGCAGTTCTTC; CDR3 protein: CASRWQSYNEQFF
clone size: .; J gene: TRBJ2-6; D gene: TRBD1; V gene: TRBV9; CDR3 DNA: TGTGCCAGCAGCGTAGTACCAGGGGGCGCTGGGGCCAACGTCCTGACTTTC; CDR3 protein: CASSVVPGGAGANVLTF
clone size: few; J gene: TRBJ2-1; D gene: TRBD2; V gene: TRBV9; CDR3 DNA: TGTGCCAGCAGCGGATCCGGGACTAGCGGGACTCAGCAGTTCTTC; CDR3 protein: CASSGSGTSGTQQFF
clone size: .; J gene: TRBJ1-5; D gene: .; V gene: TRBV7-8; CDR3 DNA: TGTGCCAGCAACCTTCGGGCGGGGGGCCATCAGCCCCAGCATTTT; CDR3 protein: CASNLRAGGHQPQHF
clone size: .; J gene: TRBJ1-1; D gene: .; V gene: TRBV27; CDR3 DNA: TGTGCCAGCAGTTTAGCGACAGGGAACACTGAAGCTTTCTTT; CDR3 protein: CASSLATGNTEAFF
clone size: .; J gene: TRBJ1-1; D gene: .; V gene: TRBV7-2; CDR3 DNA: TGTGCCAGCAGCTTAGGACAGATTAACACTGAAGCTTTCTTT; CDR3 protein: CASSLGQINTEAFF
clone size: few; J gene: TRBJ1-4; D gene: TRBD1; V gene: TRBV7-6; CDR3 DNA: TGTGCCAGCAGCTCCGGGACAGGAGACGAAAAACTGTTTTTT; CDR3 protein: CASSSGTGDEKLFF
clone size: once; J gene: TRBJ2-5; D gene: .; V gene: TRBV11-3; CDR3 DNA: TGTGCCAGCAGCCCCCCTTCCGGATTCCCGGGGACCCAGTACTTC; CDR3 protein: CASSPPSGFPGTQYF
clone size: .; J gene: TRBJ2-1; D gene: .; V gene: TRBV27; CDR3 DNA: TGTGCCAGCAGTTTCGTGGCTAGCGCAGACAATGAGCAGTTCTTC; CDR3 protein: CASSFVASADNEQFF
clone size: .; J gene: TRBJ2-7; D gene: .; V gene: TRBV5-1; CDR3 DNA: TGCGCCAGCAGCGGCCTAGAGGACGGACTCTACGAGCAGTACTTC; CDR3 protein: CASSGLEDGLYEQYF
clone size: many; J gene: TRBJ2-7; D gene: .; V gene: TRBV4-2; CDR3 DNA: TGTGCCAGCAGCCAAGAGCCAGGGGAACCCTACGAGCAGTACTTC; CDR3 protein: CASSQEPGEPYEQYF
clone size: few; J gene: TRBJ2-3; D gene: TRBD2; V gene: TRBV11-2; CDR3 DNA: TGTGCCAGCAGCTTAGGAGTACTAGCGTCAGATACGCAGTATTTT; CDR3 protein: CASSLGVLASDTQYF
clone size: few; J gene: TRBJ1-5; D gene: .; V gene: TRBV9; CDR3 DNA: TGTGCCAGCAGCCCTGGATGGGGCCAGCCCCAGCATTTT; CDR3 protein: CASSPGWGQPQHF
clone size: .; J gene: TRBJ2-4; D gene: .; V gene: TRBV7-8; CDR3 DNA: TGTGCCAGCAGCTTAGCGAACAGAGACCAGTTAAAAAACATTCAGTACTTC; CDR3 protein: CASSLANRDQLKNIQYF
clone size: .; J gene: TRBJ2-2; D gene: .; V gene: TRBV7-9; CDR3 DNA: TGTGCTAATCGAGGATCCGGGGAGCTGTTTTTT; CDR3 protein: CANRGSGELFF
clone size: .; J gene: TRBJ1-1; D gene: TRBD1; V gene: TRBV6-5; CDR3 DNA: TGTGCCAGCAGTGAACGCAGGGGGCCTACTGAAGCTTTCTTT; CDR3 protein: CASSERRGPTEAFF
clone size: few; J gene: TRBJ2-5; D gene: TRBD1; V gene: TRBV5-6; CDR3 DNA: TGTGCCAGCGAAGCCGGGACAGGGGTTGGAGAGACCCAGTACTTC; CDR3 protein: CASEAGTGVGETQYF
clone size: .; J gene: TRBJ2-1; D gene: TRBD1; V gene: TRBV15; CDR3 DNA: TGTGCCACCAGCCACAGGGGAAGTGACAATGAGCAGTTCTTC; CDR3 protein: CATSHRGSDNEQFF
clone size: few; J gene: TRBJ2-7; D gene: TRBD1; V gene: TRBV6-5; CDR3 DNA: TGTGCCAGCAGTCCCCGGGACAGGCATTACGAGCAGTACTTC; CDR3 protein: CASSPRDRHYEQYF
clone size: .; J gene: TRBJ2-7; D gene: .; V gene: TRBV11-2; CDR3 DNA: TGTGCCAGCAGCCGTCCTGGGGGGGGGCTATACGAGCAGTACTTC; CDR3 protein: CASSRPGGGLYEQYF
clone size: .; J gene: TRBJ1-5; D gene: .; V gene: TRBV6-1; CDR3 DNA: TGTGCCAGCAGCCCCGACGGGATTAACAATCAGCCCCAGCATTTT; CDR3 protein: CASSPDGINNQPQHF
clone size: .; J gene: TRBJ1-5; D gene: TRBD1; V gene: TRBV15; CDR3 DNA: TGTGCCACCAGCAGGGGGGGACAGAGCAATCAGCCCCAGCATTTT; CDR3 protein: CATSRGGQSNQPQHF